This T cell receptor (beta chain) was retrieved from a study of OX40 agonist ivuxolimab in advanced cancers. Study summary: Ivuxolimab, an antibody acting as an agonist of OX40 (CD134), was used to treat patients. Ivuxolimab doses were 0.01, 0.1, 0.3, 1.5, 3 or 10 mg/kg every 2 weeks. Study-wide results and limits: Relative to CD4+ cells, CD8+ T cells on average had more expanded clones.

Using immunoSEQ multiplex PCR, the repertoire was profiled, and TCRdb retains in-frame clones only, with some absent. The data show about 50,000 clones, roughly three quarters seen once. This clone was seen just once. Its specificity is not known. With 6 bases clipped from V and 4 bases from J, the junction kept 10 bases outside the gene matches. The CDR3 consists of 15 residues. CDR1 SNHLY and CDR2 FYNNEI come from the germline V gene. The chain joins TRBV2 to TRBJ1-2, with 8 positions matching TRBD1. The input for sequencing was CD4+ or CD8+ T cells sorted from blood, taken in a trial of the OX40 agonist ivuxolimab. The sequence came from an adult with an advanced solid tumor such as melanoma, head and neck, liver or kidney cancer. CDR3 sequence (DNA): TGTGCCAGCAGCCCCGGGACAGGAACCACCTATGGCTACACCTTC. It encodes CASSPGTGTTYGYTF.